The 11 T cell receptor beta chains presented below share a single source sample, sequenced in a study of blood T cells in healthy people across ages. It was with a sample-barcoded 5' primer and a J-beta primer mix that a second PCR of roughly 7 to 12 cycles was run. TCRdb re-called the 5' RACE reads with MiXCR, one entry per CDR3 protein. In the table there are 1.8 million or so distinct CDR3 sequences, roughly two fifths of which are singletons. Sequences were obtained from blood. The receptors here all came from a human donor in good health.

This clonotype was recorded at least ten times. The chain combines TRBV29-1 with TRBJ2-7, with D perhaps matching TRBD1 (5 bases). CDR3 length: 11 residues. The germline V and J ends were trimmed by 4 bases and 4 bases, with 8 bases remaining between them. In germline, CDR1 is SQVTM, CDR2 ANQGSEA. DNA for the CDR3: TGCAGCGTTGTTCAGGGTTACGAGCAGTACTTC. Encoded protein: CSVVQGYEQYF.

J is TRBJ2-5 and V is TRBV6-5, with no clear D. Trimming cost V 7 bases and J 2 bases, with 14 bases left between them. CDR1 is MNHEY, CDR2 SVGAGI, per germline. The CDR3 is made up of 14 amino acids. Written as DNA, the CDR3 is TGTGCCAGCACCAAAGCTAATTTTCAAGAGACCCAGTACTTC. It specifies CASTKANFQETQYF.

This chain links TRBV7-9 with TRBJ1-2, with TRBD1 matching 9 bases. CDR3 size: 17 residues. With 5 bases clipped from V and 4 bases from J, the junction kept 14 bases outside the gene matches. The V gene's germline CDR1 is SEHNR and CDR2 FQNEAQ (reference sequence). CDR3 nucleotides: TGTGCCAGCAGCCTACCGGGTTACAGGGGGCGCGGCTATGGCTACACCTTC. It is translated as CASSLPGYRGRGYGYTF.

The chain uses TRBV2 and TRBJ2-3; maybe TRBD2 (6 bases). This CDR3 has 15 amino acids. V was cut by 8 bases and J by 3 bases, with 18 bases left in between. Germline assignment: CDR1 SNHLY and CDR2 FYNNEI. The CDR3 nucleotides are TGTGCCAGCGCCCCTGTGGCAGGGAGGACAGATACGCAGTATTTT. The encoded protein is CASAPVAGRTDTQYF.

This chain links TRBV12-3 or TRBV12-4 with TRBJ2-1; TRBD2 matches 8 bases. This CDR3 is built from 16 residues. J gave up 7 bases and V 3 bases, and 11 bases lay outside the gene matches. CDR3 DNA: TGTGCCAGCAGTTTGTTATTGACGGGGGGGAGAAATGAGCAGTTCTTC. This codes for CASSLLLTGGRNEQFF.

For this clonotype: At one of its ends the junction is not consistent with the germline gene, which may arise from a read error. The rearrangement joins TRBV28 to TRBJ2-7; D is unresolved. Germline CDR1 is MDHEN and CDR2 is SYDVKM. CDR3 length: 14 amino acids. CDR3 amino acids: CASSFKENSYEQYF. Here the CDR3 DNA reads TGCGCCAGTAGTTTCAAGGAAAACTCCTACGAGCAGTACTTC.

The rearrangement links TRBV20-1 to TRBJ2-1, with 7 positions matching TRBD2. In germline, CDR1 is DFQATT, CDR2 SNEGSKA (reference sequence). The junction had 10 bases not matched to a gene; V was cut back by 5 bases and J by 3 bases. This CDR3 has 15 amino acids. The CDR3 nucleotides read TGCAGTGCTCCCCCTGGGGGGGGGGTCTACAATGAGCAGTTCTTC. The encoded protein is CSAPPGGGVYNEQFF.

The V and J genes are TRBV20-1 and TRBJ2-5; tentative D call: TRBD2 (6 bases). Germline assignment: CDR1 DFQATT and CDR2 SNEGSKA (reference sequence). The CDR3 spans 15 residues. V lost 2 bases to trimming and J lost 1 base, with 14 bases between them. CDR3 in amino acids: CSARSVSGPQETQYF. CDR3 sequence (DNA): TGCAGTGCTAGAAGCGTTAGCGGACCCCAAGAGACCCAGTACTTC.

DNA for the CDR3: TGTGCCATCAGTGCCCGCGCCGCCGGCGGAAGGAACTATGGCTACACCTTC. Its protein product is CAISARAAGGRNYGYTF. The chain carries TRBV10-3 and TRBJ1-2; D is undetermined. V dropped 4 bases and J dropped 2 bases, with 20 bases sitting between them. The germline gives CDR1 ENHRY, CDR2 SYGVKD. The CDR3 length is 17 residues.

The V and J genes are TRBV29-1 and TRBJ2-3, with D maybe TRBD1 (7 bases). Trimming shortened V by 6 bases and J by 3 bases, and 19 bases separated the two germline ends. The CDR3 is 15 amino acids. CDR1 and CDR2 from the germline V gene are SQVTM and ANQGSEA. The CDR3 protein is CSVRPPQGRTDTQYF. DNA of the CDR3: TGCAGCGTCCGCCCCCCACAGGGGAGGACAGATACGCAGTATTTT.

This clonotype has more than one count but fewer than ten. The chain joins TRBV4-3 to TRBJ2-3; 8 positions agree with TRBD2. The CDR3 contains 18 residues. Germline loops: CDR1 LGHNA, CDR2 YSLEER. V lost 2 bases to trimming and J lost 0 bases; unmatched junction nucleotides: 10. DNA for the CDR3: TGCGCCAGCAGCCAAAGTGCATCCAGCGGGGGAAGCACAGATACGCAGTATTTT. Translation gives CASSQSASSGGSTDTQYF.